This TCR beta chain originates from a study of T cells in Graves' hyperthyroidism and ophthalmopathy. General observations from the study: Onset of ophthalmopathy came a median roughly 6.4 months after the model predicted it. Blood also carried most thyroid clonotypes expanded above 0.001.

Of note for this clonotype: Its antigen is still unknown.

The TCR beta CDR3 regions underwent amplification using RNA transcripts as the source. HTBI primers were used for first-round RT-PCR of the TCR CDR3. Each CDR3 protein gets one entry after TCRdb re-called the multiplex PCR reads with MiXCR. The table lists 550,000 to 700,000 distinct CDR3 sequences, about 43% of them singletons. Losses at the gene ends were 6 bases for V and 5 bases for J; bases not matched to a gene: 6. The CDR3 contains 14 residues. Germline assignment: CDR1 ENHRY and CDR2 SYGVKD. Patients were excluded for uncontrolled infection, other autoimmune disease, pregnancy or lactation. The specimen sequenced was peripheral blood or thyroid tissue (not recorded which). This sequence originates from an adult woman with Graves' disease, either hyperthyroidism or ophthalmopathy (not recorded which). The chain combines TRBV10-3 with TRBJ2-2, with TRBD1 identical over 7 bases. CDR3 nucleotide sequence: TGTGCCATCAGAGGGGACAGTGAGACCGGGGAGCTGTTTTTT. Translation gives CAIRGDSETGELFF.